The present T cell receptor beta chain was sequenced within a study of control samples from healthy donors and cancer patients. The CDR3 sequence is 16 residues long. V was clipped by 4 bases and J by 9 bases, with 19 bases between them. Germline CDR1 is SGHVS and CDR2 is FNYEAQ. The table came from immunoSEQ multiplex PCR; TCRdb's copy has only in-frame clones and leaves some out. The sample yields about 150,000 clones, 75% to 95% seen once. A remark on this clone: This same CDR3 is encoded by further DNA sequences in the sample.

Sequenced material: blood. This sequence was found in a young man in good health. The chain recombines TRBV7-6 with TRBJ1-6, with a tentative D call TRBD1 (6 bases). The CDR3: CASSSREGGAGSPLHF. The CDR3 DNA follows: TGTGCCAGCAGCTCACGTGAGGGGGGGGCGGGTTCACCCCTCCACTTT. Full variable domain (missing parts from reference TRBV7-6 and TRBJ1-6): GAGVSQSPRYKVTKRGQDVALRCDPISGHVSLYWYRQALGQGPEFLTYFNYEAQQDKSGLPNDRFSAERPEGSISTLTIQRTEQRDSAMYRCASSSREGGAGSPLHFGNGTRLTVT.